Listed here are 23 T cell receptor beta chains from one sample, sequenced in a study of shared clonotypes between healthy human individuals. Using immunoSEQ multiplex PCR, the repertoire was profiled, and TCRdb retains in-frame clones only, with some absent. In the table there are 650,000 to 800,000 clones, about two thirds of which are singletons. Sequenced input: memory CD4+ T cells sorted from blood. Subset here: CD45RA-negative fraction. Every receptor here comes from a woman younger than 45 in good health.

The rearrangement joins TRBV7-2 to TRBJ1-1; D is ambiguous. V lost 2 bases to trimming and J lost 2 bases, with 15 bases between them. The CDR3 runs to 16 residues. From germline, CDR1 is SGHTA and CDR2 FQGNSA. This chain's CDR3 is CASSLPGRKGNTEAFF. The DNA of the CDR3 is TGTGCCAGCAGCTTACCCGGCAGGAAGGGAAACACTGAAGCTTTCTTT.

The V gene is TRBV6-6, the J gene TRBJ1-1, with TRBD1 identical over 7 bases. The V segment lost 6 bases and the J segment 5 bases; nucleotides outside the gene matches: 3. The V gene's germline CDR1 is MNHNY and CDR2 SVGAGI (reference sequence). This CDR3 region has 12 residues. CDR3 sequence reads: CASRLDRTEAFF. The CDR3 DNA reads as TGTGCCAGCAGACTGGACAGGACTGAAGCTTTCTTT.

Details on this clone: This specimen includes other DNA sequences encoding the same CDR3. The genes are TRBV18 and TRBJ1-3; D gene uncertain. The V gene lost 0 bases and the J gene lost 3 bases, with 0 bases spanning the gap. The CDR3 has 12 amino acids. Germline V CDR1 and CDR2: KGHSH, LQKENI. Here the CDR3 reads CASSPPGNTIYF. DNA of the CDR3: TGTGCCAGCTCACCACCTGGAAACACCATATATTTT.

CDR3 loop: CSGGTSGSNEQFF. In DNA, the CDR3 is TGCAGCGGGGGGACTAGCGGGAGCAATGAGCAGTTCTTC. The genes are TRBV29-1 and TRBJ2-1; 14 bases are shared with TRBD2. The CDR3 is 13 residues long. Per the germline V gene, CDR1 is SQVTM and CDR2 is ANQGSEA. With V trimmed by 7 bases and J by 6 bases, 2 bases remained unmatched.

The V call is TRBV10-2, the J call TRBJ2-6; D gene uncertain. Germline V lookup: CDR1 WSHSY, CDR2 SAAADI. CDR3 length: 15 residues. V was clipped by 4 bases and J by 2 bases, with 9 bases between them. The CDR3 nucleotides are TGCGCCAGCAGTGCACCCGAGACTGGGGCCAACGTCCTGACTTTC. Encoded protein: CASSAPETGANVLTF.

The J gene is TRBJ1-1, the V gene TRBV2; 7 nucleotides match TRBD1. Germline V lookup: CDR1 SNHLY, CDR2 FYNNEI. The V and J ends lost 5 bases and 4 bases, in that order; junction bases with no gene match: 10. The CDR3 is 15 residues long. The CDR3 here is CASSRTDRVGTEAFF. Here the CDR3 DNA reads TGTGCCAGCAGTCGGACCGACAGGGTGGGCACTGAAGCTTTCTTT.

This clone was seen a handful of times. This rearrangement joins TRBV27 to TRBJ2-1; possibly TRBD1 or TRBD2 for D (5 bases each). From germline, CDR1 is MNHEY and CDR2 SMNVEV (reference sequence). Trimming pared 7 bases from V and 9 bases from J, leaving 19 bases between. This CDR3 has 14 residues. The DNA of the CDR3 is TGTGCCAGCACCCTTACGGGGACCCCGGGTGAGCAGTTCTTC. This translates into CASTLTGTPGEQFF.

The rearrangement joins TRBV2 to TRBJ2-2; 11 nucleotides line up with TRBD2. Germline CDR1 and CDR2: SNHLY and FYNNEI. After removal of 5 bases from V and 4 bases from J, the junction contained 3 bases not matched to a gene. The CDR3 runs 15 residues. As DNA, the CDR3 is TGTGCCAGCAGTTTAGCGGGAGGGAGCACCGGGGAGCTGTTTTTT. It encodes CASSLAGGSTGELFF.

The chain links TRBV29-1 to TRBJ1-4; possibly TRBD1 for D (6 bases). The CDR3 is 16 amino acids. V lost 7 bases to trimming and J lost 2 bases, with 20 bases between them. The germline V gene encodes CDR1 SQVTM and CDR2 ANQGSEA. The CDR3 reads CSGNRANWLTNEKLFF. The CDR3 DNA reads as TGCAGCGGCAACAGGGCCAATTGGTTGACTAATGAAAAACTGTTTTTT.

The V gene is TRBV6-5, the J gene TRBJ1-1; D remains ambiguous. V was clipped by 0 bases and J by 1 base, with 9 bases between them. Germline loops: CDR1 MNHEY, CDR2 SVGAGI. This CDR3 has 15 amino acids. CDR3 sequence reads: CASSYSAARNTEAFF. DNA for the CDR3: TGTGCCAGCAGTTACTCGGCAGCTAGGAACACTGAAGCTTTCTTT.

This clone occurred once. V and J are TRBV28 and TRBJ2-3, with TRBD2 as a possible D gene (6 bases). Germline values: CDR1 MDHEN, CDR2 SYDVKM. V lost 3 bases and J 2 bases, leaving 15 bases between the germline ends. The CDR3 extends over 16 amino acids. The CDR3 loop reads CASSFWRAGNTDTQYF. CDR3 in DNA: TGTGCCAGCAGTTTCTGGAGGGCCGGAAACACAGATACGCAGTATTTT.

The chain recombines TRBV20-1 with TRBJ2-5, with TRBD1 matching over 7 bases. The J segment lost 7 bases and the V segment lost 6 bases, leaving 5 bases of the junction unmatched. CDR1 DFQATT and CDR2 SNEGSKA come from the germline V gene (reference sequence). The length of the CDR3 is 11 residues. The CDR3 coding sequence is TGCAGTGCACGGAACAGGGGGACCCAGTACTTC. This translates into CSARNRGTQYF.

Written as DNA, the CDR3 is TGTGCCAGCAGCTCCGGGTTGGGGACTAACGAAGCTTTCTTT. Translating gives CASSSGLGTNEAFF. The chain is built from TRBV11-3 and TRBJ1-1; D is possibly TRBD1 (5 bases). Trimming took 4 bases from V and 8 from J, leaving 17 bases between them. The CDR3 runs to 14 residues. From germline, CDR1 is SGHNT and CDR2 YENEEA. Drawing the rest from reference TRBV11-3 and TRBJ1-1, the complete variable domain is EAGVVQSPRYKIIEKKQPVAFWCNPISGHNTLYWYLQNLGQGPELLIRYENEEAVDDSQLPKDRFSAERLKGVDSTLKIQPAELGDSAVYLCASSSGLGTNEAFFGQGTRLTVV.

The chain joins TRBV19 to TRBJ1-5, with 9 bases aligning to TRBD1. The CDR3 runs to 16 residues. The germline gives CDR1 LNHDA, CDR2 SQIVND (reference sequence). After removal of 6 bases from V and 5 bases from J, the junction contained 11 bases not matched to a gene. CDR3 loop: CASSASGTGLDQPQHF. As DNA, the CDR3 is TGTGCCAGTAGCGCCTCCGGGACAGGGCTTGATCAGCCCCAGCATTTT.

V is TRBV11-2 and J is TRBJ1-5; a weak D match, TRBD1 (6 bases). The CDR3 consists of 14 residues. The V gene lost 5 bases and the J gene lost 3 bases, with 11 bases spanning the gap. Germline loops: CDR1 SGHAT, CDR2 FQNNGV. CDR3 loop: CASSQDRHNQPQHF. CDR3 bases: TGTGCCAGCAGCCAAGACAGGCACAATCAGCCCCAGCATTTT.

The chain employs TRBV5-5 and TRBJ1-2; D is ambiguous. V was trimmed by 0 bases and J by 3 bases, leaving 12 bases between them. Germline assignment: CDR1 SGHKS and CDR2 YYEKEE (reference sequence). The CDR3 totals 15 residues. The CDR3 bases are TGTGCCAGCAGCTTGGGCGGACGTGTGGACTATGGCTACACCTTC. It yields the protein CASSLGGRVDYGYTF.

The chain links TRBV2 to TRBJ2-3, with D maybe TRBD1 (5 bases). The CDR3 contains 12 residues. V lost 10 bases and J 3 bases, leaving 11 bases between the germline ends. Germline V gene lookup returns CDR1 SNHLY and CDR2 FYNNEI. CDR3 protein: CATSQETDTQYF. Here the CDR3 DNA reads TGTGCCACCTCACAGGAGACAGATACGCAGTATTTT. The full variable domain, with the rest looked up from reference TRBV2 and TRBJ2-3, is EPEVTQTPSHQVTQMGQEVILRCVPISNHLYFYWYRQILGQKVEFLVSFYNNEISEKSEIFDDQFSVERPDGSNFTLKIRSTKLEDSAMYFCATSQETDTQYFGPGTRLTVL.

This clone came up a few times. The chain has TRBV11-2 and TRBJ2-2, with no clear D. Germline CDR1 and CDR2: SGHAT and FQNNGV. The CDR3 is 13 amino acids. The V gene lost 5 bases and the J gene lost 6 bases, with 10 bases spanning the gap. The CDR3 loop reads CASSPGYAGELFF. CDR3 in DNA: TGTGCCAGCAGCCCCGGGTACGCCGGGGAGCTGTTTTTT.

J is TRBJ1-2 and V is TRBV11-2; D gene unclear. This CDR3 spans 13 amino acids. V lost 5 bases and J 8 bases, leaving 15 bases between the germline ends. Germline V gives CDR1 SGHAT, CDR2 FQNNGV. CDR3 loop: CASSPLDIFGYTF. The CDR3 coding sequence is TGTGCCAGCAGCCCTCTCGACATTTTCGGCTACACCTTC. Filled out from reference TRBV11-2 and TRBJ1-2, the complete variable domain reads EAGVAQSPRYKIIEKRQSVAFWCNPISGHATLYWYQQILGQGPKLLIQFQNNGVVDDSQLPKDRFSAERLKGVDSTLKIQPAKLEDSAVYLCASSPLDIFGYTFGSGTRLTVV.

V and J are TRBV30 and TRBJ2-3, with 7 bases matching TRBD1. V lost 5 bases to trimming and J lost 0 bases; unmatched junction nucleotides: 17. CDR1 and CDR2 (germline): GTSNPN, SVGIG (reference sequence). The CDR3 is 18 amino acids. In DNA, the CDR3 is TGTGCCTGGGATCTTACAGGGGAATTGGAACCTAGCACAGATACGCAGTATTTT. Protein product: CAWDLTGELEPSTDTQYF.

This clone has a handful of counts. CDR3 in DNA: TGTGCCAGCAGCTATTTCACGTTCCAGGGGGGAAACAACTACGAGCAGTACTTC. Amino acids: CASSYFTFQGGNNYEQYF. The rearrangement joins TRBV7-9 to TRBJ2-7, with TRBD1 as a possible D gene (7 bases). The CDR3 is 18 residues long. Germline V gives CDR1 SEHNR, CDR2 FQNEAQ (reference sequence). Between the trimmed V and J ends, which lost 4 bases and 3 bases, there was a span of 25 bases.

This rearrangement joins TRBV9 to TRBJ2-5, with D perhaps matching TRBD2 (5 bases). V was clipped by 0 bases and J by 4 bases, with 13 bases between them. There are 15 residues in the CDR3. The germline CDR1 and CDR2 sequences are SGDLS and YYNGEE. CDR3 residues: CASSVDERRGETQYF. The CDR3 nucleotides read TGTGCCAGCAGCGTAGACGAGAGACGGGGAGAGACCCAGTACTTC. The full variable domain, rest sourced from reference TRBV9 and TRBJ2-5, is DSGVTQTPKHLITATGQRVTLRCSPRSGDLSVYWYQQSLDQGLQFLIQYYNGEERAKGNILERFSAQQFPDLHSELNLSSLELGDSALYFCASSVDERRGETQYFGPGTRLLVL.

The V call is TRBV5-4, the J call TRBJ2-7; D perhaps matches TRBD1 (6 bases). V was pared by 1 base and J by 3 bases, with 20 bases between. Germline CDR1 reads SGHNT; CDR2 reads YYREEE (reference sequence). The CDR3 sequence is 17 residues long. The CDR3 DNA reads TGTGCCAGCAGCTTGTCGGGACACGGCCTTACCAACTACGAGCAGTACTTC. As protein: CASSLSGHGLTNYEQYF.